Reported below is one T cell receptor (beta chain). Its antigen is currently unknown. Germline CDR1 reads SGHDN; CDR2 reads FVKESK. Trimming shortened V by 2 bases and J by 3 bases, and 2 bases separated the two germline ends. The CDR3 contains 11 residues. Sequenced by immunoSEQ multiplex PCR; TCRdb stores in-frame clones only, minus some. The table includes over 120,000 clones, over 90% detected once. The data were taken from a study of graft-versus-host responses after intestinal transplantation. Turning to the study itself: Each recipient received anti-thymocyte globulin induction, then tacrolimus and steroids for approximately three years. Study-wide findings and caveats: Circulating GvH clone levels at their peak were associated with HvG declines (early post-transplant). In recipient marrow, GvH clones were found, and some appeared first in ileum or blood.

The chain combines TRBV14 with TRBJ2-7; the D is unclear. The source material was unstimulated CD4+ T cells sorted from spleen or lymph node cells, sampled before intestinal transplant. This TCR was recovered from a human donor who received an intestinal transplant. CDR3 nucleotides: TGTGCCAGCAGCCAATACTACGAGCAGTACTTC. The encoded protein is CASSQYYEQYF.